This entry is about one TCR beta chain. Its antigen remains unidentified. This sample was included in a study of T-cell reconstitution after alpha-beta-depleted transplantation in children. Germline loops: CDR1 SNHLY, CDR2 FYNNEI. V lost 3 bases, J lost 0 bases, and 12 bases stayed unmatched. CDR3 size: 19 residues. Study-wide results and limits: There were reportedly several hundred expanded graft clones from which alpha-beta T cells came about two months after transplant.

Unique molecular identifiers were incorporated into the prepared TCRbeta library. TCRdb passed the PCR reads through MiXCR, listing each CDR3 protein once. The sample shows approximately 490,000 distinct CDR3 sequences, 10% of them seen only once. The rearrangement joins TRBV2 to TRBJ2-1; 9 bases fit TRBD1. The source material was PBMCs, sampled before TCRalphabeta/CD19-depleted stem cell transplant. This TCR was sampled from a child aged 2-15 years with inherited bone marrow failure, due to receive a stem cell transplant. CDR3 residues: CASSEELDTGGRSYNEQFF. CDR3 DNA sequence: TGTGCCAGCAGTGAGGAATTAGACACAGGGGGCCGCTCCTACAATGAGCAGTTCTTC.